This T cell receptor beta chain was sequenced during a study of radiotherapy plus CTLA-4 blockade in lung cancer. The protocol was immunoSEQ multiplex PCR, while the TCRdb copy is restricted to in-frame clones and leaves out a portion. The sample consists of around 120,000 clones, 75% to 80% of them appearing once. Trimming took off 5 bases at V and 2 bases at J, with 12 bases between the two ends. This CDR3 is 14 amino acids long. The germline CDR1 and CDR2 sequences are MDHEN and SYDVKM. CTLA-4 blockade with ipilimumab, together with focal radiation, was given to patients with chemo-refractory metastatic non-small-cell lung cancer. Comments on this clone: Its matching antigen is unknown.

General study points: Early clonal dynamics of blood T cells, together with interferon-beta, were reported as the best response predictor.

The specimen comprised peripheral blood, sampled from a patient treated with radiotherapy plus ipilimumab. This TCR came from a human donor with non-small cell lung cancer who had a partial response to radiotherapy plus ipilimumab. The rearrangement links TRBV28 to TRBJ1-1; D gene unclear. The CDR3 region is CASSPPTRNTEAFF. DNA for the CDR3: TGTGCCAGCAGTCCCCCTACGAGAAACACTGAAGCTTTCTTT.